Listed below are T cell receptor beta chains from one sample, sequenced in a study of vaccination and CD4 T cells after COVID-19. TCRdb passed the PCR reads through MiXCR, listing each CDR3 protein once. The top ten hold around 13% of the sample, which has some 11,000 distinct CDR3 sequences, 32% seen once. The antigens these receptors bind are not known. The sample consisted of CD4+ T cells from blood, cultured in vitro. The receptors originated from a human donor in good health. Both conserved end residues are part of each CDR3. A row's size may be missing; if present it is once, few, many or a size class.

.	TRBV20-1	TRBJ2-1	CSARDESVVVRNNEQFF
few	TRBV27	TRBJ1-1	CASSKGQFGTEAFF
.	TRBV19	TRBJ1-5	CASGGSTYNQPQHF
once	TRBV6-1	TRBJ2-2	CASMKAEDTGELFF
.	TRBV20-1	TRBJ2-2	CSARGRVMGELFF
few	TRBV20-1	TRBJ2-4	CSVSLAGLAGGGKNIQYF
.	TRBV5-1	TRBJ2-3	CASSLGTDDTQYF
few	TRBV20-1	TRBJ2-5	CSARDRLGGETQYF
.	TRBV28	TRBJ2-5	CASSLYPASGPQETQYF
.	TRBV28	TRBJ2-5	CASSFAGRETQYF
few	TRBV19	TRBJ1-5	CASSILGEGQPQHF
.	TRBV20-1	TRBJ2-1	CSARGAGGRAGEQFF
few	TRBV6-1	TRBJ2-5	CASSPPIVGKETQYF
.	TRBV28	TRBJ1-5	CASTSPGNQPQHF
.	TRBV28	TRBJ1-2	CASSLIGNYGYTF
.	TRBV6-2/TRBV6-3	TRBJ2-1	CASSMKLAGGTIGQFF
.	TRBV19	TRBJ2-3	CASSILAADTQYF
.	TRBV3-1	TRBJ2-5	CASSQGRAPRVQYF
medium-sized	TRBV20-1	TRBJ1-1	CSARVGENTEAFF
.	TRBV15	TRBJ2-5	CATSRVGQETQYF
few	TRBV6-7	TRBJ2-1	CASLARRGLPNEQFF
few	TRBV5-4	TRBJ2-7	CASSSRSKAPYEQYF
.	TRBV4-1	TRBJ2-1	CASSRGTSGMTLYNEQFF
.	TRBV7-3	TRBJ2-5	CASSLGTSGYQETQYF
few	TRBV7-9	TRBJ2-5	CASSYQGAETQYF